This TCR beta chain stems from a study of cytomegalovirus exposure and HLA in healthy donors. Notes on the study in general: The classifier was said to identify cytomegalovirus status with high specificity and sensitivity.

About this clone itself: Its specificity is not known.

Both 60 Vbeta primers and 13 Jbeta primers went into the PCR. As handled by the study authors: Roughly 11 million shared chains were among the roughly 80 million unique TCR beta chains that a later analysis counted. The assay was immunoSEQ multiplex PCR, and TCRdb's table has in-frame clones only and misses some. The D gene and trimming were derived from the DNA, and the V and J assignments and clone size from that table. The table lists more than 110,000 clones, about 80% of them singletons. Germline lookup yields CDR1 MNHNS and CDR2 SASEGT. Trimming cost V 2 bases and J 7 bases, with 9 bases left between them. The CDR3 totals 13 residues.

J is TRBJ1-3 and V is TRBV6-1; perhaps TRBD1 as D (5 bases). Sequenced material: PBMCs. The receptor's source is a man aged 40-49 years in good health and CMV-seropositive. Written as DNA, the CDR3 is TGTGCCAGCAGTGAACTCCAGGGCAACACCATATATTTT. Translated, it gives CASSELQGNTIYF.